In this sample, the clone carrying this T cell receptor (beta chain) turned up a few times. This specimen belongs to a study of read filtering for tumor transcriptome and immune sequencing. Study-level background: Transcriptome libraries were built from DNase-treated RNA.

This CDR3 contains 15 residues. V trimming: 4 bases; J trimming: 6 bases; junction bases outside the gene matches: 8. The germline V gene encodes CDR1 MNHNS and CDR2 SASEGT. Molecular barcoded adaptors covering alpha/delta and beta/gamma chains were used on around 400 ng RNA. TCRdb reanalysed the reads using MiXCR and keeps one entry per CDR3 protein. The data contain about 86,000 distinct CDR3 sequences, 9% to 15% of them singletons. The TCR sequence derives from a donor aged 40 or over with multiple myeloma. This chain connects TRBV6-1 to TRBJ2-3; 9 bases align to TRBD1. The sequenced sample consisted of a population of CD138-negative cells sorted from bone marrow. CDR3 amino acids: CASSVRTGASDTQYF. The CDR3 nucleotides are TGTGCCAGCAGTGTACGGACAGGGGCCAGCGATACGCAGTATTTT.